This passage covers 20 T cell receptor beta chains from one sample sequenced in a study of T cells in Graves' hyperthyroidism and ophthalmopathy. Amplified TCR beta CDR3 regions derived from RNA transcripts. The primer set for the first-round RT-PCR of the TCR CDR3 was HTBI. Each CDR3 protein is one row after TCRdb ran MiXCR on the multiplex PCR reads. The sample consists of over 45,000 distinct CDR3 sequences, roughly 50% of them appearing once. The sequenced sample was blood. The receptors originated from a woman aged 50 to 60 with Graves' ophthalmopathy.

V is TRBV5-6 and J is TRBJ2-2; unclear D gene. The CDR3 spans 12 residues. The germline gives CDR1 SGHDT, CDR2 YYEEEE. The V gene lost 5 bases and the J gene lost 7 bases, with 9 bases spanning the gap. As DNA, the CDR3 is TGTGCCAGCAGGGAATTAAGCGGGGAGCTGTTTTTT. Its translation: CASRELSGELFF. Full variable domain (missing parts from reference TRBV5-6 and TRBJ2-2): DAGVTQSPTHLIKTRGQQVTLRCSPKSGHDTVSWYQQALGQGPQFIFQYYEEEERQRGNFPDRFSGHQFPNYSSELNVNALLLGDSALYLCASRELSGELFFGEGSRLTVL.

This clonotype was seen just once. A single base separates this from a much larger clone, so it may be a read error. V usage is TRBV6-5 and J usage is TRBJ2-4; weak D call: TRBD1 (5 bases). Germline CDR1 MNHEY, CDR2 SVGAGI. The CDR3 extends over 15 amino acids. The germline V and J ends were trimmed by 6 bases and 0 bases, with 12 bases remaining between them. As DNA, the CDR3 is TGTGCCAGCAGCACATGCAGGGAAGCCAAAAACATTCAGTACTTC. Amino acids: CASSTCREAKNIQYF.

The table lists this clonotype with many counts. In DNA, the CDR3 is TGTGCCAGCAGTTTATGGGGGACAGGGACGGAGACCCAGTACTTC. Its translation is CASSLWGTGTETQYF. The J gene is TRBJ2-5, the V gene TRBV28; TRBD1 agrees at 9 bases. Per the germline V gene, CDR1 is MDHEN and CDR2 is SYDVKM. J was trimmed by 5 bases and V by 0 bases; bases with no gene match: 4. This CDR3 has 15 amino acids.

This chain connects TRBV15 to TRBJ1-2; TRBD1 matches at 7 bases. J gave up 6 bases and V 0 bases, and 7 bases lay outside the gene matches. Germline V gene lookup returns CDR1 LNHNV and CDR2 YYDKDF (reference sequence). The CDR3 sequence is 15 residues long. The chain's CDR3 is CATSRDLRQGDGYTF. The CDR3 DNA reads TGTGCCACCAGCAGAGATCTCAGACAGGGTGATGGCTACACCTTC.

This clonotype was seen ten or more times. This chain uses TRBV7-2 with TRBJ1-1, with unresolved D. Trimming pared 2 bases from V and 0 bases from J, leaving 4 bases between. CDR1 is SGHTA, CDR2 FQGNSA, per germline. There are 13 residues in the CDR3. As DNA, the CDR3 is TGTGCCAGCAGCTTATGGATGAACACTGAAGCTTTCTTT. Amino acid sequence: CASSLWMNTEAFF.

Comments on this clonotype: A much more abundant neighbour one base away suggests this may be a read error. The chain couples TRBV6-5 to TRBJ1-1; possibly TRBD1 for D (5 bases). V was trimmed by 4 bases and J by 1 base, leaving 7 bases between them. CDR3 length equals 13 residues. Looked up from germline, CDR1 is MNHEY and CDR2 is SVGAGI. CDR3 in amino acids: CASSCGGNTEAFF. As DNA, the CDR3 is TGTGCCAGCAGTTGCGGGGGGAACACTGAAGCTTTCTTT.

Note on this clonotype: Being one base from a much bigger clone, this may be a read error. The conserved closing phenylalanine or tryptophan is absent in this CDR3, likely reflecting a read error. The DNA for the CDR3 is TGTGCCAGCAGCCATTGGGACAGGGCTGACGAGCAGTACTCC. Protein: CASSHWDRADEQYS. The J gene is TRBJ2-7, the V gene TRBV3-1, with 9 bases matching TRBD1. The CDR3 is 14 amino acids. Germline values: CDR1 LGHDT, CDR2 YNNKEL (reference sequence). With 3 bases clipped from V and 5 bases from J, the junction kept 5 bases outside the gene matches.

This clonotype occurred many times. J is TRBJ2-6 and V is TRBV15, with a possible D match to TRBD1 (5 bases). CDR1 LNHNV and CDR2 YYDKDF come from the germline V gene (reference sequence). The CDR3 sequence is 16 residues long. The V and J ends lost 1 base and 2 bases respectively, with 9 bases between them. The CDR3 nucleotides are TGTGCCACCAGCAGAGGTCAGGGTCCTGGGGCCAACGTCCTGACTTTC. As protein: CATSRGQGPGANVLTF.

This clonotype showed up many times. This chain uses TRBV20-1 with TRBJ1-3; D is undetermined. V lost 6 bases to trimming and J lost 0 bases, with 12 bases between them. Germline V CDR1 and CDR2: DFQATT, SNEGSKA (reference sequence). This CDR3 is 14 amino acids long. The CDR3 is CSAQLGSSGNTIYF. As DNA, the CDR3 is TGCAGTGCGCAACTAGGCAGCTCTGGAAACACCATATATTTT.

This clonotype appeared many times. The CDR3 is CASSGVPRAFF. The DNA of the CDR3 is TGTGCCAGCAGTGGAGTCCCCCGGGCTTTCTTT. This sequence joins TRBV2 and TRBJ1-1; no clear D. There are 11 residues in the CDR3. V lost 4 bases and J 11 bases, leaving 11 bases between the germline ends. From germline, CDR1 is SNHLY and CDR2 FYNNEI. Full variable domain (rest looked up from reference TRBV2 and TRBJ1-1): EPEVTQTPSHQVTQMGQEVILRCVPISNHLYFYWYRQILGQKVEFLVSFYNNEISEKSEIFDDQFSVERPDGSNFTLKIRSTKLEDSAMYFCASSGVPRAFFGQGTRLTVV.

This clonotype was seen repeatedly, ten times or more. The gene calls are TRBV20-1 and TRBJ2-1; a weak D match, TRBD2 (5 bases). V dropped 5 bases and J dropped 0 bases, with 11 bases sitting between them. The CDR3 length is 14 residues. The germline CDR1 and CDR2 sequences are DFQATT and SNEGSKA (reference sequence). The CDR3 bases are TGCAGTGCTGGGGAGCCGAGCTCCTACAATGAGCAGTTCTTC. This translates into CSAGEPSSYNEQFF.

This clonotype was seen at least ten times. The V gene is TRBV4-1, the J gene TRBJ1-5, with 9 bases matching TRBD1. Germline V gene sequence: CDR1 MGHRA, CDR2 YSYEKL. The CDR3 totals 16 residues. Losses at the gene ends were 1 base for V and 5 bases for J; bases not matched to a gene: 6. The DNA of the CDR3 is TGCGCCAGCAGCCAAGGGAACAGGGGGCTATATCAGCCCCAGCATTTT. It encodes CASSQGNRGLYQPQHF.

V usage is TRBV2 and J usage is TRBJ2-1; 9 positions agree with TRBD2. Germline V lookup: CDR1 SNHLY, CDR2 FYNNEI. V was pared by 6 bases and J by 1 base, with 10 bases of the junction left unmatched. The CDR3 covers 17 residues. CDR3 bases: TGTGCCAGCAGCGACAGTTCGGGACTAGCATCCTACAATGAGCAGTTCTTC. Its translation is CASSDSSGLASYNEQFF. Combining the CDR3 with reference TRBV2 and TRBJ2-1 gives the whole variable domain EPEVTQTPSHQVTQMGQEVILRCVPISNHLYFYWYRQILGQKVEFLVSFYNNEISEKSEIFDDQFSVERPDGSNFTLKIRSTKLEDSAMYFCASSDSSGLASYNEQFFGPGTRLTVL.

This clonotype was counted ten times or more. J is TRBJ2-3 and V is TRBV20-1, with 9 bases identical to TRBD1. This CDR3 comprises 16 residues. Germline V gene data show CDR1 as DFQATT and CDR2 as SNEGSKA (reference sequence). V shed 3 bases and J 5 bases; nucleotides not matched to a gene: 12. The DNA for the CDR3 is TGCAGTGCTAGTGGTATACGGGACAGGGTGAAAGATACGCAGTATTTT. Its protein product is CSASGIRDRVKDTQYF.

This clonotype is termed medium-sized. The chain has TRBV7-2 and TRBJ1-5; possible D gene TRBD1, 6 bases. The length of the CDR3 is 13 residues. The germline V gene has CDR1 SGHTA and CDR2 FQGNSA. Trimming took off 7 bases at V and 7 bases at J, with 14 bases between the two ends. CDR3 protein: CASTPDRVQPQHF. The CDR3 DNA reads TGTGCCAGCACCCCGGACAGAGTACAGCCCCAGCATTTT. Full variable domain (missing parts from reference TRBV7-2 and TRBJ1-5): GAGVSQSPSNKVTEKGKDVELRCDPISGHTALYWYRQSLGQGLEFLIYFQGNSAPDKSGLPSDRFSAERTGGSVSTLTIQRTQQEDSAVYLCASTPDRVQPQHFGDGTRLSIL.

This clonotype has ten or more counts. The J gene is TRBJ1-2, the V gene TRBV4-2; D is uncertain. The CDR3 loop spans 13 amino acids. The germline V gene encodes CDR1 LGHNA and CDR2 YNFKEQ. V was clipped by 0 bases and J by 3 bases, with 5 bases between them. The DNA of the CDR3 is TGTGCCAGCAGCCAAGACAGACACTATGGCTACACCTTC. As protein: CASSQDRHYGYTF.

This clonotype was seen ten or more times. The rearrangement uses TRBV20-1 and TRBJ2-1, with D possibly TRBD1 on 8 matching bases. The CDR3 sequence is 15 residues long. CDR1 DFQATT and CDR2 SNEGSKA come from the germline V gene (reference sequence). V lost 5 bases, J lost 10 bases, and 24 bases lay in between. The CDR3 DNA is TGCAGTGCTGCCCGTCCACAGGGGGGGTCCGAAGAGCAGTTCTTC. This encodes CSAARPQGGSEEQFF.

This clonotype has ten or more counts. The rearrangement links TRBV9 to TRBJ2-5, with D tentatively TRBD1 (6 bases). The CDR3 runs 15 residues. The V gene's germline CDR1 is SGDLS and CDR2 YYNGEE. The germline V and J ends were trimmed by 3 bases and 2 bases, with 14 bases remaining between them. As DNA, the CDR3 is TGTGCCAGCAGCGCCTCTGGACAGACACAAGAGACCCAGTACTTC. Translation gives CASSASGQTQETQYF.

The chain links TRBV9 to TRBJ2-3; the match to TRBD2 covers 9 bases. The germline gives CDR1 SGDLS, CDR2 YYNGEE. The CDR3 has 17 amino acids. Trimming removed 1 base from V and 2 bases from J; junction bases left unmatched: 8. CDR3 nucleotide sequence: TGTGCCAGCAGCGTAACCTCCAGCGGGAGGACCACAGATACGCAGTATTTT. Amino acids: CASSVTSSGRTTDTQYF.

This clonotype was picked up many times. The chain recombines TRBV4-2 with TRBJ2-3; D may be TRBD1 (5 bases). Germline values: CDR1 LGHNA, CDR2 YNFKEQ. Trimming left V 3 bases short and J 1 base short, with 8 bases between. The CDR3 consists of 14 residues. CDR3 coding DNA: TGTGCCAGCAGCCAGGAGACAGGCACAGATACGCAGTATTTT. Translated: CASSQETGTDTQYF.